This passage covers 20 T cell receptor beta chains from one sample sequenced in a study of monozygotic twins with inflammatory bowel disease. TCRdb reprocessed the 5' RACE reads and reports one entry per CDR3 protein, with no DNA. The sample holds around 210,000 distinct CDR3 sequences. Sample: blood. Every receptor here comes from a human donor with ulcerative colitis or Crohn's disease, or a healthy co-twin of an affected twin (not recorded which).

V gene TRBV20-1 combines with J gene TRBJ2-1; TCRdb returns TRBD2, unconfirmable since there is no DNA. Germline assignment: CDR1 DFQATT and CDR2 SNEGSKA (reference sequence). This CDR3 is 15 amino acids long. The CDR3 protein is CSARDQGNRHNEQFF.

The gene calls are TRBV6-2 or TRBV6-3 and TRBJ2-2. Per the germline V gene, CDR1 is MNHEY and CDR2 is SVGEGT. The CDR3 runs 16 residues. The CDR3 protein is CASSYPGYPNTGELFF.

The chain links TRBV7-8 to TRBJ2-7; the TCRdb call, TRBD1, lacks DNA for checking. The CDR3 is 17 amino acids. CDR1 and CDR2 from the germline V gene are SGHVS and FQNEAQ. The chain's CDR3 is CASSLWGRTGLLHEQYF.

The chain carries TRBV20-1 and TRBJ2-7; TCRdb's assignment of TRBD1 cannot be checked, as there is no DNA. Germline V gene lookup returns CDR1 DFQATT and CDR2 SNEGSKA (reference sequence). The CDR3 spans 13 residues. The CDR3 sequence is CSAHRDRGDEQYF.

The rearrangement uses TRBV4-1 and TRBJ1-1; TCRdb's assignment of TRBD1 cannot be checked, as there is no DNA. CDR1 and CDR2 from the germline V gene are MGHRA and YSYEKL. The CDR3 contains 17 residues. CDR3 loop: CASSPGQGGILNTEAFF.

The rearrangement joins TRBV5-1 to TRBJ2-1. Germline V gene data show CDR1 as SGHRS and CDR2 as YFSETQ. CDR3 length: 16 residues. The CDR3 sequence is CASSSSLASSYNEQFF.

This chain connects TRBV4-3 to TRBJ1-5; TCRdb's assignment of TRBD1 cannot be checked, as there is no DNA. Germline CDR1 LGHNA, CDR2 YSLEER. CDR3 length equals 17 residues. The CDR3 region is CASSQELQGASNQPQHF.

V usage is TRBV9 and J usage is TRBJ2-1; there is no DNA to check the TCRdb D call of TRBD2. The CDR3 loop spans 16 amino acids. The germline CDR1 and CDR2 sequences are SGDLS and YYNGEE. The CDR3 sequence: CASNRDSGSGGYEQFF.

The chain recombines TRBV7-9 with TRBJ1-4; no DNA is available, so the TRBD1 call from TCRdb remains unchecked. Per germline, CDR1 SEHNR and CDR2 FQNEAQ (reference sequence). The CDR3 consists of 15 residues. The CDR3 loop is CASSLEAGAKGKLFF.

The chain employs TRBV10-3 and TRBJ2-7; TCRdb picks TRBD1, but there is no DNA to check that call. Germline lookup yields CDR1 ENHRY and CDR2 SYGVKD. This CDR3 spans 16 amino acids. CDR3 sequence: CAISGRTGTASYEQYF.

This chain connects TRBV20-1 to TRBJ2-2. Germline lookup yields CDR1 DFQATT and CDR2 SNEGSKA (reference sequence). CDR3 length: 13 amino acids. The CDR3 loop is CSARGWNTGELFF.

The V and J genes are TRBV3-1 and TRBJ2-2; TCRdb proposes TRBD1, but this gene call is untestable without DNA. This CDR3 contains 17 residues. Per germline, CDR1 LGHDT and CDR2 YNNKEL (reference sequence). CDR3 protein: CASSQDGAKLNTGELFF.

The rearrangement links TRBV12-3 or TRBV12-4 to TRBJ1-1; the TRBD1 assignment by TCRdb is unverifiable without DNA. The CDR3 runs to 14 residues. Here the CDR3 reads CASRETGRNTEAFF.

The chain has TRBV18 and TRBJ1-3. This CDR3 has 13 residues. Germline CDR1 is KGHSH and CDR2 is LQKENI. CDR3 sequence: CASSPGTGNTIYF.

V is TRBV7-2 and J is TRBJ2-5. CDR1 SGHTA and CDR2 FQGNSA come from the germline V gene. The CDR3 totals 15 residues. CDR3 residues: CASSLLTGPQETQYF.

V and J are TRBV25-1 and TRBJ2-2; no DNA is available, so the TRBD2 call from TCRdb remains unchecked. The CDR3 extends over 14 amino acids. From germline, CDR1 is MGHDK and CDR2 SYGVNS. CDR3 region: CASSEGGWTGELFF.

This chain links TRBV7-9 with TRBJ1-5; TCRdb names TRBD1, which stays unverified in the absence of DNA. From germline, CDR1 is SEHNR and CDR2 FQNEAQ (reference sequence). This CDR3 spans 15 amino acids. The CDR3 here is CASSLGTGGNQPQHF.

The V call is TRBV6-4, the J call TRBJ2-7. The germline V gene encodes CDR1 MRHNA and CDR2 SNTAGT. CDR3 length: 14 amino acids. The CDR3 region is CASSPFWDSYEQYF.

The J gene is TRBJ2-2, the V gene TRBV20-1; with no DNA, the TCRdb D assignment of TRBD1 cannot be verified. The germline gives CDR1 DFQATT, CDR2 SNEGSKA (reference sequence). This CDR3 has 16 amino acids. CDR3 protein: CSARDRQMSNTGELFF.

The rearrangement links TRBV28 to TRBJ1-5. The CDR3 runs to 16 residues. Germline V lookup: CDR1 MDHEN, CDR2 SYDVKM. CDR3 residues: CASSLPRGGGNQPQHF.